A selection of T cell receptor beta chains follows, all from one sample in a study of lymphopenia after photon versus proton radiotherapy. Profiled with immunoSEQ multiplex PCR; TCRdb holds only in-frame clones, not every one. The repertoire holds 37,000 or so clones, with around 84% as singletons. Sequenced here: peripheral blood, sampled from a patient treated with proton-based radiotherapy. The receptors were gathered from a woman aged 65 to 85 with pancreatic cancer. Some clones in this sample may be carry-over from other donors' samples. Both conserved end residues are part of each CDR3. A D gene is named only where the DNA matches it firmly. Clone sizes are given selectively: once, few, many, or a class where the clone is expanded.

j_call: TRBJ2-5
cdr3_length: 15
d_call: -
v_call: TRBV30
clone_size: -
cdr3_nt: TGTGCCTGGAGTGTACACGGGGTAGGGCAAGAGACCCAGTACTTC
cdr3_aa: CAWSVHGVGQETQYF

j_call: TRBJ2-7
cdr3_length: 14
d_call: TRBD1
v_call: TRBV30
clone_size: -
cdr3_nt: TGTGCCTGGAGTTCCGGGACAGCGCCCTACGAGCAGTACTTC
cdr3_aa: CAWSSGTAPYEQYF

j_call: TRBJ1-2
cdr3_length: 13
d_call: TRBD1
v_call: TRBV6-5
clone_size: -
cdr3_nt: TGTGCCAGCGGCTTGACAGGGGGAAACGGCTACACCTTC
cdr3_aa: CASGLTGGNGYTF

j_call: TRBJ1-4
cdr3_length: 14
d_call: -
v_call: TRBV7-2
clone_size: -
cdr3_nt: TGTGCCAGCAGTGACTCGGGGGTTCAGGAAAAACTGTTTTTT
cdr3_aa: CASSDSGVQEKLFF

j_call: TRBJ2-7
cdr3_length: 12
d_call: TRBD2
v_call: TRBV30
clone_size: -
cdr3_nt: TGTGCCTGGAGCCCCGGGACTAGCAACCCGTACTTC
cdr3_aa: CAWSPGTSNPYF

j_call: TRBJ2-7
cdr3_length: 14
d_call: TRBD1
v_call: TRBV6-6
clone_size: -
cdr3_nt: TGTGCCAGTTATAGGGCAGGGGGTTACGACGAGCAGTACTTC
cdr3_aa: CASYRAGGYDEQYF

j_call: TRBJ1-3
cdr3_length: 16
d_call: -
v_call: TRBV6-1
clone_size: -
cdr3_nt: TGTGCCAGCAGTGAACGCAGGGTGATCTCTGGAAACACCATATATTTT
cdr3_aa: CASSERRVISGNTIYF

j_call: TRBJ2-1
cdr3_length: 15
d_call: -
v_call: TRBV5-4
clone_size: -
cdr3_nt: TGTGCCAGCAGCTTATCGGATAACTCCTACAATGAGCAGTTCTTC
cdr3_aa: CASSLSDNSYNEQFF

j_call: TRBJ1-3
cdr3_length: 15
d_call: -
v_call: TRBV30
clone_size: once
cdr3_nt: TGTGCCTGGAGTGTTCCAGGGGTTAATGGAAACACCATATATTTT
cdr3_aa: CAWSVPGVNGNTIYF

j_call: TRBJ2-1
cdr3_length: 19
d_call: TRBD1
v_call: TRBV29-1
clone_size: once
cdr3_nt: TGCAGCGTTGAAGAAATGTCTGCCTTTGGGACAGGGGAATACAATGAGCAGTTCTTC
cdr3_aa: CSVEEMSAFGTGEYNEQFF

j_call: TRBJ2-5
cdr3_length: 11
d_call: -
v_call: TRBV30
clone_size: -
cdr3_nt: TGTGCCTGGAGACGGCAAGAGACCCAGTACTTC
cdr3_aa: CAWRRQETQYF